This T cell receptor (beta chain) is drawn from a study of T cells in Graves' hyperthyroidism and ophthalmopathy. TCR beta CDR3 regions were amplified from RNA transcripts. Using the HTBI primer set, a first-round RT-PCR was run on the TCR CDR3. TCRdb used MiXCR to reprocess the multiplex PCR reads, holding one entry per CDR3 protein. The sample has about 290,000 distinct CDR3 sequences; roughly 15% are singletons. Trimming removed 4 bases from V and 4 bases from J, with 18 bases in between. This CDR3 region has 16 residues. Germline V gives CDR1 MDHEN, CDR2 SYDVKM. In this sample, this clonotype turned up many times.

Sequencing was done on a sample of blood. The receptor was derived from a man aged 25-45 years with Graves' hyperthyroidism. The chain carries TRBV28 and TRBJ2-3; D is perhaps TRBD2 (6 bases). DNA of the CDR3: TGTGCCAGCAGTTCCTATAGCGGACGACGCGCAGATACGCAGTATTTT. Translating it yields CASSSYSGRRADTQYF.